Each of the 17 T cell receptor beta chains below was sequenced from the same sample in a study of human T cells and chemical hapten exposure. TCRdb independently ran MiXCR on the RACE reads; one entry per CDR3 protein. The sample consists of some 120,000 distinct CDR3 sequences, about 9% of them appearing once. Noted time point: healthy volunteer bleed at 2 weeks. Unfractionated whole blood was the source from which total RNA was extracted. The sequencing input was whole blood. The receptor set was obtained from a male donor in good health. Some clones in this sample may be carry-over from other donors' samples.

There are a few counts of this clonotype. The V and J genes are TRBV13 and TRBJ2-1, with D unclear. The CDR3 contains 13 residues. Germline V gives CDR1 PRHDT, CDR2 FYEKMQ (reference sequence). V lost 5 bases and J lost 5, with 10 bases in between. The CDR3 protein is CASSPITDNEQFF. The CDR3 region has the DNA TGTGCCAGCAGCCCTATTACAGACAATGAGCAGTTCTTC. Filled out from reference TRBV13 and TRBJ2-1, the complete variable domain reads AAGVIQSPRHLIKEKRETATLKCYPIPRHDTVYWYQQGPGQDPQFLISFYEKMQSDKGSIPDRFSAQQFSDYHSELNMSSLELGDSALYFCASSPITDNEQFFGPGTRLTVL.

This clonotype was picked up a small number of times. The CDR3 bases are TGCAGCGTCTCAGTTCAACGCAATCAGCCCCAGCATTTT. Amino acids: CSVSVQRNQPQHF. The chain joins TRBV29-1 to TRBJ1-5; D not certain. CDR3 size: 13 residues. With 6 bases removed from V and 2 bases from J, the gap between germline ends came to 11 bases. The germline gives CDR1 SQVTM, CDR2 ANQGSEA. Drawing the rest from reference TRBV29-1 and TRBJ1-5, the complete variable domain is SAVISQKPSRDICQRGTSLTIQCQVDSQVTMMFWYRQQPGQSLTLIATANQGSEATYESGFVIDKFPISRPNLTFSTLTVSNMSPEDSSIYLCSVSVQRNQPQHFGDGTRLSIL.

Only a few counts were recorded for this clonotype. The genes are TRBV19 and TRBJ1-6; D remains ambiguous. V lost 11 bases, J lost 0 bases, and 8 bases lay in between. CDR1 LNHDA and CDR2 SQIVND come from the germline V gene (reference sequence). The CDR3 length is 13 residues. The CDR3 sequence: CAVRSSYNSPLHF. CDR3 sequence (DNA): TGTGCCGTCAGAAGCTCCTATAATTCACCCCTCCACTTT.

This clonotype came up many times. This CDR3 is CASSLSLTTGDYEQYF. The CDR3 bases are TGTGCCAGCAGCCTATCCCTGACGACAGGGGACTACGAGCAGTACTTC. This rearrangement joins TRBV5-4 to TRBJ2-7; 8 bases align to TRBD1. J gave up 3 bases and V 4 bases, and 12 bases lay outside the gene matches. CDR3 length: 16 amino acids. Germline CDR1 SGHNT, CDR2 YYREEE (reference sequence).

This clonotype has just a few counts. The chain couples TRBV10-3 to TRBJ1-2; D possibly corresponds to TRBD1 (5 bases). Trimming cost V 4 bases and J 8 bases, with 8 bases left between them. Germline lookup yields CDR1 ENHRY and CDR2 SYGVKD. This CDR3 has 11 residues. The chain's CDR3 is CAISGDLGYTF. The DNA for the CDR3 is TGTGCCATCAGTGGGGACCTCGGCTACACCTTC.

This clonotype was counted at least ten times. This chain connects TRBV12-5 to TRBJ2-1; 8 bases agree with TRBD2. This CDR3 region has 17 residues. Losses at the gene ends were 7 bases for V and 4 bases for J; bases not matched to a gene: 15. Looked up from germline, CDR1 is LGHNT and CDR2 is FRNRAP. The CDR3 DNA reads as TGTGCTAGTGCTCTCGGACAAGGTGAGCGGGAGTACAATGAGCAGTTCTTC. This sequence encodes CASALGQGEREYNEQFF.

This clonotype has only a few counts. This rearrangement joins TRBV2 to TRBJ1-1; perhaps TRBD1 as D (5 bases). Germline loops: CDR1 SNHLY, CDR2 FYNNEI. The CDR3 contains 13 residues. Trimming left V 11 bases short and J 0 bases short, with 13 bases between. The CDR3 DNA reads TGTGCCGGAAGACAGATTTTGAACACTGAAGCTTTCTTT. The encoded protein is CAGRQILNTEAFF.

This clonotype was found a few times. The rearrangement links TRBV7-8 to TRBJ2-7; 10 bases map to TRBD1. CDR1 and CDR2 (germline): SGHVS, FQNEAQ. After removal of 3 bases from V and 5 bases from J, the junction contained 10 bases not matched to a gene. The CDR3 contains 16 residues. This CDR3 is CASSFTPGQGRDEQYF. The CDR3 DNA follows: TGTGCCAGCAGCTTCACACCGGGACAGGGGAGGGACGAGCAGTACTTC.

The chain is built from TRBV29-1 and TRBJ2-1; 8 bases align to TRBD1. Per the germline V gene, CDR1 is SQVTM and CDR2 is ANQGSEA. The CDR3 contains 15 residues. V shed 4 bases, J shed 4 bases, and the junction held 9 bases outside the gene matches. CDR3 sequence (DNA): TGCAGCGTTGCTCTCCGGGACAGGCTATACAATGAGCAGTTCTTC. Its protein is CSVALRDRLYNEQFF.

This chain links TRBV25-1 with TRBJ1-2; D is undetermined. Deletions cut 6 bases from V and 6 bases from J, with 20 bases between. Germline V gene sequence: CDR1 MGHDK, CDR2 SYGVNS. The CDR3 has 15 residues. The CDR3 nucleotides are TGTGCCAGCAGCAAGACCAGGACCCCTGCGGATGGCTACACCTTC. Amino acid sequence: CASSKTRTPADGYTF.

The table lists this clonotype with a few counts. The DNA for the CDR3 is TGTGCCAGCAGACCCTTACGGGGGCTAGTTTTCAATGAGCAGTTCTTC. It translates to CASRPLRGLVFNEQFF. This chain connects TRBV6-1 to TRBJ2-1; the D gene could be TRBD1 or TRBD2 (6 bases each). Germline CDR1 MNHNS, CDR2 SASEGT. Trimming pared 6 bases from V and 6 bases from J, leaving 21 bases between. The CDR3 covers 16 residues.

This clonotype was seen many times. CDR3 sequence: CSVATGNWADTQYF. CDR3 DNA sequence: TGCAGCGTAGCGACAGGGAACTGGGCAGATACGCAGTATTTT. The rearrangement uses TRBV29-1 and TRBJ2-3; the match to TRBD1 covers 7 bases. CDR1 and CDR2 (germline): SQVTM, ANQGSEA. CDR3 length equals 14 residues. V gave up 6 bases and J gave up 4 bases; unmatched junction bases: 10.

This chain joins TRBV11-2 and TRBJ1-2, with a tentative D call TRBD1 (5 bases). The CDR3 spans 16 residues. Germline lookup yields CDR1 SGHAT and CDR2 FQNNGV. With 1 base removed from V and 1 base from J, the gap between germline ends came to 13 bases. CDR3: CASSLAGGRSNYGYTF. The DNA for the CDR3 is TGTGCCAGCAGCTTAGCGGGGGGAAGAAGTAACTATGGCTACACCTTC. The variable domain in full, completed from reference TRBV11-2 and TRBJ1-2, reads EAGVAQSPRYKIIEKRQSVAFWCNPISGHATLYWYQQILGQGPKLLIQFQNNGVVDDSQLPKDRFSAERLKGVDSTLKIQPAKLEDSAVYLCASSLAGGRSNYGYTFGSGTRLTVV.

This clonotype was recorded a few times. The CDR3 DNA reads as TGTGCCACCAGTGATTTAGGCGGGGAGGGGAACGCTTTCTTT. It specifies CATSDLGGEGNAFF. V usage is TRBV24-1 and J usage is TRBJ1-1; perhaps TRBD1 as D (5 bases). This CDR3 comprises 14 residues. V was pared by 1 base and J by 11 bases, with 16 bases between. The V gene's germline CDR1 is KGHDR and CDR2 SFDVKD.

This clonotype showed up many times. The V call is TRBV20-1, the J call TRBJ2-3; 12 bases align to TRBD2. The CDR3 sequence is 15 residues long. Germline CDR1 reads DFQATT; CDR2 reads SNEGSKA (reference sequence). V was pared by 5 bases and J by 4 bases, with 7 bases of the junction left unmatched. Written as DNA, the CDR3 is TGCAGTGCTTCCCGGACTAGCGGGAACTCAGATACGCAGTATTTT. Translation: CSASRTSGNSDTQYF.

This clonotype was detected a few times. As DNA, the CDR3 is TGTGCCAGCAGCCCCGAAGGAAGTTTGGAGAGCTCTGGGGCCAACGTCCTGACTTTC. This codes for CASSPEGSLESSGANVLTF. The chain joins TRBV5-6 to TRBJ2-6; D call uncertain. Per germline, CDR1 SGHDT and CDR2 YYEEEE. The CDR3 runs to 19 residues. Trimming pared 4 bases from V and 0 bases from J, leaving 20 bases between. Using reference TRBV5-6 and TRBJ2-6 for the parts outside the CDR3, the full variable domain is DAGVTQSPTHLIKTRGQQVTLRCSPKSGHDTVSWYQQALGQGPQFIFQYYEEEERQRGNFPDRFSGHQFPNYSSELNVNALLLGDSALYLCASSPEGSLESSGANVLTFGAGSRLTVL.

The chain recombines TRBV7-2 with TRBJ2-5; 8 bases line up with TRBD2. V lost 5 bases, J lost 5 bases, and 13 bases stayed unmatched. There are 16 residues in the CDR3. Germline V lookup: CDR1 SGHTA, CDR2 FQGNSA. CDR3 protein: CASSPLAGGPGETQYF. Here the CDR3 DNA reads TGTGCCAGCAGCCCCTTGGCGGGAGGTCCGGGGGAGACCCAGTACTTC.